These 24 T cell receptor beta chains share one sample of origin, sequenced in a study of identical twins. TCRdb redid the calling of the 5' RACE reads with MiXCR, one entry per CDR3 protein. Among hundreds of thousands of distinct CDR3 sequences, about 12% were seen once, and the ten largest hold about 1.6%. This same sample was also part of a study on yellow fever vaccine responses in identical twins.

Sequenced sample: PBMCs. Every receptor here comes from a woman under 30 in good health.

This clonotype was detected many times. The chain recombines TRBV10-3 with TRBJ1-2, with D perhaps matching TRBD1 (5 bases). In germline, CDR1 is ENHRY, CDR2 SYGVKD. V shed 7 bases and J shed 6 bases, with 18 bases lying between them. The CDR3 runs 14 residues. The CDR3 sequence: CAIKLEAGLDGYTF. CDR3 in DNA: TGTGCCATCAAGCTGGAAGCGGGGCTAGATGGCTACACCTTC.

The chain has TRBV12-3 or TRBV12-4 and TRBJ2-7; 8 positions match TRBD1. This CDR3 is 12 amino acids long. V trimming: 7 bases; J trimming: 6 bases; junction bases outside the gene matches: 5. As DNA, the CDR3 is TGTGCCAGCATCGGACAGGGAGGCGAGCAGTACTTC. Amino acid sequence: CASIGQGGEQYF.

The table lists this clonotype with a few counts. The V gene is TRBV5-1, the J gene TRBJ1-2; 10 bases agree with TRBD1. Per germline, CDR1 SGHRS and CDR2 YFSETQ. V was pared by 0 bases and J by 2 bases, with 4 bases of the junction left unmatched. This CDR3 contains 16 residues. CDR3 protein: CASSLAPGQGNYGYTF. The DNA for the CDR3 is TGCGCCAGCAGCTTGGCCCCGGGACAGGGGAACTATGGCTACACCTTC.

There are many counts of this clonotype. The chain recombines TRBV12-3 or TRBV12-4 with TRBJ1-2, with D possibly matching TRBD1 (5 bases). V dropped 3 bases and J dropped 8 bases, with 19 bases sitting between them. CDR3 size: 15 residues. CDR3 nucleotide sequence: TGTGCCAGCAGTTTCCTGAAGACAGCCAAAGGGGGCTACACCTTC. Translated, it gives CASSFLKTAKGGYTF.

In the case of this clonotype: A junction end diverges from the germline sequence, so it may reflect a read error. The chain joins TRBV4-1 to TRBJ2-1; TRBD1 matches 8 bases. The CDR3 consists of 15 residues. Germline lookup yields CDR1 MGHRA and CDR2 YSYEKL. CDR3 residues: CASSFDRGSCNEQFF. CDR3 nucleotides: TGCGCCAGCAGCTTCGACAGGGGTTCCTGCAATGAGCAGTTCTTC.

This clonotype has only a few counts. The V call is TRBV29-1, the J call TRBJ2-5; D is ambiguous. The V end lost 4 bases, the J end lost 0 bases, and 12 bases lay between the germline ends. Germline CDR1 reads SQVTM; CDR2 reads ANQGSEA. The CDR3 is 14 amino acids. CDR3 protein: CSVVIRWYQETQYF. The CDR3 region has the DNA TGCAGCGTTGTAATAAGATGGTACCAAGAGACCCAGTACTTC.

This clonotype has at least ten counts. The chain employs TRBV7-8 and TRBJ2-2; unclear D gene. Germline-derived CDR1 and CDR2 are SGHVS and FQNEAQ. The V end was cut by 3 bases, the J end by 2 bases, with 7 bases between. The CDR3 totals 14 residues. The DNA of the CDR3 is TGTGCCAGCAGCTTTTATACAAACACCGGGGAGCTGTTTTTT. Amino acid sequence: CASSFYTNTGELFF. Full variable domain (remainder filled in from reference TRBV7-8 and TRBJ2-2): GAGVSQSPRYKVAKRGQDVALRCDPISGHVSLFWYQQALGQGPEFLTYFQNEAQLDKSGLPSDRFFAERPEGSVSTLKIQRTQQEDSAVYLCASSFYTNTGELFFGEGSRLTVL.

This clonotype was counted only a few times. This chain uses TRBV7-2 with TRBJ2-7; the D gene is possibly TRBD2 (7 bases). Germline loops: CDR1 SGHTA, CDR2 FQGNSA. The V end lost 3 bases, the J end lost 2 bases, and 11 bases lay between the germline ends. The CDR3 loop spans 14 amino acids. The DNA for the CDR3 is TGTGCCAGCAGCTTTCTCGGGGGGCCCTACGAGCAGTACTTC. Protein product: CASSFLGGPYEQYF.

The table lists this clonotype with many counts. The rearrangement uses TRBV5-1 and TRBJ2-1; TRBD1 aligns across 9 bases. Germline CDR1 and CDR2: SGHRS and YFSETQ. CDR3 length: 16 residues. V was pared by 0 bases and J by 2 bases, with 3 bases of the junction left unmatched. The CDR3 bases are TGCGCCAGCAGCTTGGGAGGGACAGGGACCTACAATGAGCAGTTCTTC. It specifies CASSLGGTGTYNEQFF.

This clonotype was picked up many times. The DNA of the CDR3 is TGTGCCAGCAGTCGGGACAGGAGATTTTTTGAAACTAATGAAAAACTGTTTTTT. This codes for CASSRDRRFFETNEKLFF. The rearrangement joins TRBV28 to TRBJ1-4, with 8 bases matching TRBD1. The germline V gene has CDR1 MDHEN and CDR2 SYDVKM. V trimming: 5 bases; J trimming: 1 base; junction bases outside the gene matches: 12. This CDR3 contains 18 residues.

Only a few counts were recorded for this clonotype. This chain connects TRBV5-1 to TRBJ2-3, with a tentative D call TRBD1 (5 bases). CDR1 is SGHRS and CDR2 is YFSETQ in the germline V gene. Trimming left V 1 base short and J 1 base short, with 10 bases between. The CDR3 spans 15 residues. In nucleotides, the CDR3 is TGCGCCAGCAGCTTGATGCAGGGTCGCACAGATACGCAGTATTTT. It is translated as CASSLMQGRTDTQYF.

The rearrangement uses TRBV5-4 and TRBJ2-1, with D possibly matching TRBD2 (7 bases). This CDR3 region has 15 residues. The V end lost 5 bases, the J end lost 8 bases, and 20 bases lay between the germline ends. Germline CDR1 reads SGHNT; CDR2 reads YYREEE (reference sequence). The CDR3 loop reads CASSKGGAWVYEQFF. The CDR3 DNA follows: TGTGCCAGCAGTAAGGGGGGGGCTTGGGTATATGAGCAGTTCTTC.

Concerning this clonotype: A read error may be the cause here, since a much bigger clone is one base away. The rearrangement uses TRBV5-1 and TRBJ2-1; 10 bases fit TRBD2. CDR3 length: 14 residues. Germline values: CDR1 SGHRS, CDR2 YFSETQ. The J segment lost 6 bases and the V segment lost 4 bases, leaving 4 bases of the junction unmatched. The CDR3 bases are TGCGCCAGCAGCAATAGCGGGGGGATCAATGAGCAGTTCTTC. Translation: CASSNSGGINEQFF. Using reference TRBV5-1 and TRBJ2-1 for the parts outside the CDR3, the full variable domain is KAGVTQTPRYLIKTRGQQVTLSCSPISGHRSVSWYQQTPGQGLQFLFEYFSETQRNKGNFPGRFSGRQFSNSRSEMNVSTLELGDSALYLCASSNSGGINEQFFGPGTRLTVL.

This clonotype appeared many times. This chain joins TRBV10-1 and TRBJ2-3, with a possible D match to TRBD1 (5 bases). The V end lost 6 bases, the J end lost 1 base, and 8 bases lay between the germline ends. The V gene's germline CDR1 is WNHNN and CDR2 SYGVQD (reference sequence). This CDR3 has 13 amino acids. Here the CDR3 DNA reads TGCGCCAGCAGAGGGGTAGGCACAGATACGCAGTATTTT. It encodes CASRGVGTDTQYF.

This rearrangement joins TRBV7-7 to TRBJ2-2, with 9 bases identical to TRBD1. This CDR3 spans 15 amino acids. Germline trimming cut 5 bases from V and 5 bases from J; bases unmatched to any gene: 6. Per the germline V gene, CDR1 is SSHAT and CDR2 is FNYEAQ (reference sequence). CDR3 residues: CASSAQGAGTGELFF. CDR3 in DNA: TGTGCCAGCAGCGCACAGGGGGCAGGGACCGGGGAGCTGTTTTTT.

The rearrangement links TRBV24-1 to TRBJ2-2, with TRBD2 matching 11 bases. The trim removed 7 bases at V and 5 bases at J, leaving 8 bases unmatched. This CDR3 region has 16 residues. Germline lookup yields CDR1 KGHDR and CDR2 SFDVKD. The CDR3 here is CATRPTSGRGTGELFF. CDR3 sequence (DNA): TGTGCCACCAGACCAACTAGCGGGAGAGGTACCGGGGAGCTGTTTTTT.

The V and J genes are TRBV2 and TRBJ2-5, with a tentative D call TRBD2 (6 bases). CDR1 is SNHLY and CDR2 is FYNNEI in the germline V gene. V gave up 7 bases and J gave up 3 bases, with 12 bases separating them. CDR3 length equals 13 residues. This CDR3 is CASTFGGEETQYF. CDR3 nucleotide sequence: TGTGCCAGCACCTTCGGGGGAGAAGAGACCCAGTACTTC.

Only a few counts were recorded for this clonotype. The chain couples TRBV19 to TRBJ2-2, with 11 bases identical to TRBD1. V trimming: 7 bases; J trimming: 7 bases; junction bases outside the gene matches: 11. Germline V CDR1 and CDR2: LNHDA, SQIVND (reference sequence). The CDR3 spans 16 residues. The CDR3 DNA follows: TGTGCCAGTAAAAGGTCGGGACAGGGGGTTGGCGGGGAGCTGTTTTTT. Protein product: CASKRSGQGVGGELFF.

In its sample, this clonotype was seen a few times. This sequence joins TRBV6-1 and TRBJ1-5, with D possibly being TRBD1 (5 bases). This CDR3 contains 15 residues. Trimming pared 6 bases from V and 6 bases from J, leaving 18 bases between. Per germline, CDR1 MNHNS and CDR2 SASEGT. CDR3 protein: CASSETSGGTQPQHF. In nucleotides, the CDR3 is TGTGCCAGCAGCGAAACCTCGGGGGGTACTCAGCCCCAGCATTTT.

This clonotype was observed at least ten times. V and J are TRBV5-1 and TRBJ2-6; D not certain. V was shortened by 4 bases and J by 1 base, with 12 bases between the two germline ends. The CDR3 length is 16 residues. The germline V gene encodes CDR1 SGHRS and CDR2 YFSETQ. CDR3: CASSPGLSSGANVLTF. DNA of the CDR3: TGCGCCAGCAGCCCGGGCCTTAGTTCTGGGGCCAACGTCCTGACTTTC.

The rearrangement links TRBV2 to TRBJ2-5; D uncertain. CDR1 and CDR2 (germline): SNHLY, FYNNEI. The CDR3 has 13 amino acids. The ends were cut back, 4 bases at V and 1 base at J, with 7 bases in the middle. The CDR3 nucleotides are TGTGCCAGCAGTGGGTTGGCCCAAGAGACCCAGTACTTC. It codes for CASSGLAQETQYF.

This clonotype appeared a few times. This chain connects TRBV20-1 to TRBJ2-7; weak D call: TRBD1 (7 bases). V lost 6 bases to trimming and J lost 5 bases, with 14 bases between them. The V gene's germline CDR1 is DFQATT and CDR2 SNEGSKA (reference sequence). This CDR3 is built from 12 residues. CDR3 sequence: CSAGGQTDEQYV. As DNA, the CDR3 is TGCAGTGCCGGGGGACAGACGGACGAGCAGTACGTC.

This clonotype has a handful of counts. The CDR3 DNA follows: TGTGCCATCAGTGAGTCGTCTAGCCGTCACACAGATACGCAGTATTTT. It translates to CAISESSSRHTDTQYF. The chain is built from TRBV10-3 and TRBJ2-3; possible D gene TRBD2, 5 bases. Trimming took off 0 bases at V and 2 bases at J, with 12 bases between the two ends. Germline CDR1 is ENHRY and CDR2 is SYGVKD. The CDR3 runs to 16 residues.

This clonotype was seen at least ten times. CDR3 amino acids: CASNRGTQNTEAFF. CDR3 DNA sequence: TGTGCCAGCAATAGGGGGACGCAGAACACTGAAGCTTTCTTT. The chain recombines TRBV12-3 or TRBV12-4 with TRBJ1-1; D possibly corresponds to TRBD1 (6 bases). V gave up 7 bases and J gave up 1 base, with 13 bases separating them. This CDR3 contains 14 residues.